These T cell receptor beta chains were read from a single sample in a study of blood T cell repertoires in COVID-19. Libraries were prepared by immunoSEQ multiplex PCR; TCRdb keeps only in-frame clonotypes and omits some of them. The data show more than 250,000 clones, approximately 85% seen once. Sequenced sample: peripheral blood. All receptors come from a man aged 45-65 years with active or convalescent COVID-19. The conserved cysteine and the conserved F or W are not part of the CDR3 here.

J gene: TRBJ1-6
V gene: TRBV28
CDR3 length: 16
CDR3 protein: ASSLVLTLGQDNSPLH

J gene: TRBJ1-5
V gene: TRBV30
CDR3 length: 11
CDR3 protein: AWSGQGGQPQH

J gene: TRBJ2-2
V gene: TRBV6-1
CDR3 length: 15
CDR3 protein: ASSEAGTGVNTGELF

J gene: TRBJ2-7
V gene: TRBV6-5
CDR3 length: 12
CDR3 protein: ASSYTGLIYEQY

J gene: TRBJ2-6
V gene: TRBV10-2
CDR3 length: 15
CDR3 protein: ASSSGQILSGANVLT

J gene: TRBJ2-3
V gene: TRBV10-3
CDR3 length: 14
CDR3 protein: AISEVAGGHTDTQY

J gene: TRBJ1-5
V gene: TRBV6-2/TRBV6-3
CDR3 length: 11
CDR3 protein: ASSLQGYQPQH

J gene: TRBJ1-2
V gene: TRBV6-5
CDR3 length: 11
CDR3 protein: ASSRQGRYGYT

J gene: TRBJ1-2
V gene: TRBV2
CDR3 length: 10
CDR3 protein: ARTGTDYGYT

J gene: TRBJ1-6
V gene: TRBV28
CDR3 length: 13
CDR3 protein: ASAEGQAIGRPLH

J gene: TRBJ2-2
V gene: TRBV7-9
CDR3 length: 14
CDR3 protein: ASSPGLAENTGELF

J gene: TRBJ2-7
V gene: TRBV7-2
CDR3 length: 14
CDR3 protein: ASSLVRLAGANEQY

J gene: TRBJ2-2
V gene: TRBV28
CDR3 length: 17
CDR3 protein: ASSYPLGLAGGSTGELF

J gene: TRBJ1-2
V gene: TRBV5-1
CDR3 length: 11
CDR3 protein: ASSLPGINGYT

J gene: TRBJ2-7
V gene: TRBV28
CDR3 length: 13
CDR3 protein: ASSFRGQVVYEQY

J gene: TRBJ1-5
V gene: TRBV19
CDR3 length: 14
CDR3 protein: ASSSGQPYSNQPQH

J gene: TRBJ2-1
V gene: TRBV10-3
CDR3 length: 15
CDR3 protein: AISGTDRAKSYNEQF

J gene: TRBJ2-1
V gene: TRBV27
CDR3 length: 12
CDR3 protein: ASSSGLAGVEQF

J gene: TRBJ1-5
V gene: TRBV11-2
CDR3 length: 13
CDR3 protein: ASSFDPRDNQPQH

J gene: TRBJ2-7
V gene: TRBV6-5
CDR3 length: 12
CDR3 protein: ASSPGLAGAEQY

J gene: TRBJ1-2
V gene: TRBV9
CDR3 length: 10
CDR3 protein: ASSQGIYGYT

J gene: TRBJ1-1
V gene: TRBV6-1
CDR3 length: 13
CDR3 protein: ASSEQGERGTEAF

J gene: TRBJ1-5
V gene: TRBV28
CDR3 length: 14
CDR3 protein: ASSFRGPGSNQPQH